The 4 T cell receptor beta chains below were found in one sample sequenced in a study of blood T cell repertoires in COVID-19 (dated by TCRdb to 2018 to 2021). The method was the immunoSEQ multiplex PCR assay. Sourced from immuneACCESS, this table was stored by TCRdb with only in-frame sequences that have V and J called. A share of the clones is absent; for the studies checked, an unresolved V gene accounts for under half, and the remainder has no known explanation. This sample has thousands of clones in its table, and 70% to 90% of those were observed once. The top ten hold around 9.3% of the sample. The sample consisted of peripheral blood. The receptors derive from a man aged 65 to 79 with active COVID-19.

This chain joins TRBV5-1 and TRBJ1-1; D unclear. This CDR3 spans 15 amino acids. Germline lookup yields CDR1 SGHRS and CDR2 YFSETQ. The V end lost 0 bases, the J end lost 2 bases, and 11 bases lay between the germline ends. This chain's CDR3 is CASSLAWQLNTEAFF. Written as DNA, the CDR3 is TGCGCCAGCAGCTTGGCGTGGCAACTAAACACTGAAGCTTTCTTT.

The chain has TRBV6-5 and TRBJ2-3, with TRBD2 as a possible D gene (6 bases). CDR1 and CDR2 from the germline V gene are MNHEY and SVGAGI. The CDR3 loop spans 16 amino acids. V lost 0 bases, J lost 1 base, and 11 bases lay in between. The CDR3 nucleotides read TGTGCCAGCAGTTACTCTGGGCCGGGAGGCACAGATACGCAGTATTTT. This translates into CASSYSGPGGTDTQYF.

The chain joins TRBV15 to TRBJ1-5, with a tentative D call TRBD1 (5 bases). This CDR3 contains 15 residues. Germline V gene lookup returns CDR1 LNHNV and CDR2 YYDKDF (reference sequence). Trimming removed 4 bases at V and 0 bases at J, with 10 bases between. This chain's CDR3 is CATSMDTYSNQPQHF. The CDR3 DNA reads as TGTGCCACCAGCATGGACACCTATAGCAATCAGCCCCAGCATTTT.

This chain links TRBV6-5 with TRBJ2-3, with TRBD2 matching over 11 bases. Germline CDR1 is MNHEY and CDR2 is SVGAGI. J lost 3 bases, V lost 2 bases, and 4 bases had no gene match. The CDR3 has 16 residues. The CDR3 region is CASSYSTSGGTDTQYF. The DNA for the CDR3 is TGTGCCAGCAGTTACAGTACTAGCGGGGGTACAGATACGCAGTATTTT.